The rows below give T cell receptor beta chains drawn from one sample of a study of T cell repertoires in cytomegalovirus infection. In TCRdb, the reads were re-called with MiXCR into one record per CDR3 protein. The sample has almost 550,000 distinct CDR3 sequences, approximately 15% seen once. Sequencing was done on a sample of CD8+ T cells from PBMCs. These receptors came from a human donor in good health (CMV status not recorded). Some clones in this sample may be carry-over from other donors' samples. Each CDR3 is given with its conserved first and last residue. Each record gives: J gene, clone size, D gene, V gene, CDR3 protein, CDR3 DNA. A D gene is named only where the DNA matches it firmly. The listing skips clone size in some rows; elsewhere it reads once, few, many or a size class.

J gene: TRBJ2-5; clone size: NA; D gene: NA; V gene: TRBV9; CDR3 protein: CASSVAVGFGETQYF; CDR3 DNA: TGTGCCAGCAGCGTAGCTGTGGGGTTCGGGGAGACCCAGTACTTC
J gene: TRBJ2-1; clone size: many; D gene: TRBD2; V gene: TRBV7-8; CDR3 protein: CASSWGLAGALTYNEQFF; CDR3 DNA: TGTGCCAGCAGCTGGGGACTAGCGGGGGCCTTAACCTACAATGAGCAGTTCTTC
J gene: TRBJ2-5; clone size: many; D gene: TRBD1; V gene: TRBV5-1; CDR3 protein: CASSPGQGQETQYF; CDR3 DNA: TGTGCCAGCAGCCCGGGACAGGGACAAGAGACCCAGTACTTC
J gene: TRBJ2-7; clone size: NA; D gene: NA; V gene: TRBV20-1; CDR3 protein: CSARDSSTHSIYEQYF; CDR3 DNA: TGCAGTGCTAGAGATAGCAGCACCCACTCCATCTACGAGCAGTACTTC
J gene: TRBJ2-7; clone size: NA; D gene: TRBD1; V gene: TRBV6-6; CDR3 protein: CASRTGLREQYF; CDR3 DNA: TGTGCCAGTAGGACAGGATTACGAGAGCAGTACTTC
J gene: TRBJ2-1; clone size: NA; D gene: TRBD2; V gene: TRBV27; CDR3 protein: CASSSWTSGGTLYNEQFF; CDR3 DNA: TGTGCCAGCAGTTCCTGGACTAGCGGGGGTACCCTCTACAATGAGCAGTTCTTC
J gene: TRBJ1-6; clone size: NA; D gene: NA; V gene: TRBV5-8; CDR3 protein: CASSLKSSYNSPLHF; CDR3 DNA: TGTGCCAGCAGCTTGAAAAGCTCCTATAATTCACCCCTCCACTTT
J gene: TRBJ2-7; clone size: many; D gene: TRBD2; V gene: TRBV6-5; CDR3 protein: CASNPSGTGGEQYF; CDR3 DNA: TGTGCCAGCAACCCCTCCGGGACGGGGGGGGAGCAGTACTTC
J gene: TRBJ2-2; clone size: many; D gene: NA; V gene: TRBV7-8; CDR3 protein: CASSYGTFTGELFF; CDR3 DNA: TGTGCCAGCAGCTACGGGACTTTCACCGGGGAGCTGTTTTTT
J gene: TRBJ1-5; clone size: many; D gene: NA; V gene: TRBV2; CDR3 protein: CASKANSNQPQHF; CDR3 DNA: TGTGCCAGCAAAGCCAATAGCAATCAGCCCCAGCATTTT
J gene: TRBJ2-1; clone size: many; D gene: NA; V gene: TRBV29-1; CDR3 protein: CSVDLDEQFF; CDR3 DNA: TGCAGCGTCGATCTCGATGAGCAGTTCTTC
J gene: TRBJ2-5; clone size: many; D gene: NA; V gene: TRBV14; CDR3 protein: CASSQESAIGETQYF; CDR3 DNA: TGTGCCAGCAGCCAAGAATCCGCTATTGGGGAGACCCAGTACTTC
J gene: TRBJ2-3; clone size: many; D gene: NA; V gene: TRBV7-9; CDR3 protein: CASSLGRADTQYF; CDR3 DNA: TGTGCCAGCAGCTTAGGAAGGGCAGATACGCAGTATTTT
J gene: TRBJ2-1; clone size: many; D gene: TRBD2; V gene: TRBV11-2; CDR3 protein: CASSLEISGSGWADGQFF; CDR3 DNA: TGTGCCAGCAGCTTAGAGATCTCTGGTAGCGGGTGGGCCGATGGGCAGTTCTTC
J gene: TRBJ1-6; clone size: many; D gene: TRBD1; V gene: TRBV12-3/TRBV12-4; CDR3 protein: CASSFGRGGSPLHF; CDR3 DNA: TGTGCCAGCAGTTTCGGCAGGGGGGGTTCACCCCTCCACTTT
J gene: TRBJ2-1; clone size: NA; D gene: TRBD2; V gene: TRBV7-7; CDR3 protein: CASSRGLAGPNEQFF; CDR3 DNA: TGTGCCAGCAGCAGGGGACTAGCGGGGCCCAATGAGCAGTTCTTC
J gene: TRBJ1-5; clone size: few; D gene: NA; V gene: TRBV10-2; CDR3 protein: CASRAQGNQPQHF; CDR3 DNA: TGCGCCAGCAGGGCACAGGGCAATCAGCCCCAGCATTTT
J gene: TRBJ2-7; clone size: NA; D gene: NA; V gene: TRBV3-1; CDR3 protein: CASSQDPLSGSPYEQYF; CDR3 DNA: TGTGCCAGCAGCCAAGACCCCCTATCGGGATCCCCCTACGAGCAGTACTTC
J gene: TRBJ2-7; clone size: many; D gene: NA; V gene: TRBV14; CDR3 protein: CASSQGGYEQYF; CDR3 DNA: TGTGCCAGCAGCCAAGGAGGGTACGAGCAGTACTTC
J gene: TRBJ2-2; clone size: many; D gene: NA; V gene: TRBV28; CDR3 protein: CASSPPDTRYEYTGELFF; CDR3 DNA: TGTGCCAGCAGTCCACCGGACACGCGATATGAGTACACCGGGGAGCTGTTTTTT
J gene: TRBJ1-2; clone size: few; D gene: TRBD1; V gene: TRBV12-5; CDR3 protein: CASGLGTGVPNYGYTF; CDR3 DNA: TGTGCTAGTGGTTTGGGGACAGGGGTGCCTAACTATGGCTACACCTTC
J gene: TRBJ1-4; clone size: many; D gene: NA; V gene: TRBV2; CDR3 protein: CASSSERTFRGHEKLFF; CDR3 DNA: TGTGCCAGCAGTTCAGAGAGGACGTTCAGAGGGCATGAAAAACTGTTTTTT
J gene: TRBJ2-1; clone size: NA; D gene: TRBD1; V gene: TRBV5-6; CDR3 protein: CASSLHRDRSHNEQFF; CDR3 DNA: TGTGCCAGCAGCTTACACCGGGACAGGTCCCACAATGAGCAGTTCTTC
J gene: TRBJ2-7; clone size: NA; D gene: NA; V gene: TRBV20-1; CDR3 protein: CSARDVGESSYEQYF; CDR3 DNA: TGCAGTGCTAGAGACGTGGGAGAGAGCAGCTACGAGCAGTACTTC
J gene: TRBJ2-2; clone size: many; D gene: TRBD1; V gene: TRBV12-3/TRBV12-4; CDR3 protein: CASSWGQGGGELFF; CDR3 DNA: TGTGCCAGCAGTTGGGGACAGGGCGGCGGGGAGCTGTTTTTT
J gene: TRBJ1-4; clone size: few; D gene: NA; V gene: TRBV7-9; CDR3 protein: CASSKTGGGEKLFF; CDR3 DNA: TGTGCCAGCAGCAAAACTGGTGGTGGTGAAAAACTGTTTTTT
J gene: TRBJ1-1; clone size: NA; D gene: NA; V gene: TRBV6-2/TRBV6-3; CDR3 protein: CASSYPRGINTEAFF; CDR3 DNA: TGTGCCAGCAGTTACCCCCGGGGAATTAACACTGAAGCTTTCTTT
J gene: TRBJ2-7; clone size: NA; D gene: NA; V gene: TRBV20-1; CDR3 protein: CSARVVAASGYEQYF; CDR3 DNA: TGCAGTGCTAGAGTGGTAGCGGCCTCGGGCTACGAGCAGTACTTC
J gene: TRBJ1-5; clone size: NA; D gene: TRBD1; V gene: TRBV7-9; CDR3 protein: CASSLERGQGKGDQPQHF; CDR3 DNA: TGTGCCAGCAGCTTAGAAAGAGGACAGGGAAAGGGAGATCAGCCCCAGCATTTT
J gene: TRBJ1-1; clone size: many; D gene: NA; V gene: TRBV27; CDR3 protein: CASSLFRGTDTEAFF; CDR3 DNA: TGTGCCAGCAGTTTATTCAGAGGCACCGACACTGAAGCTTTCTTT
J gene: TRBJ1-1; clone size: many; D gene: NA; V gene: TRBV12-3/TRBV12-4; CDR3 protein: CASSFYRARTEAFF; CDR3 DNA: TGTGCCAGCAGTTTCTACAGGGCTCGCACTGAAGCTTTCTTT
J gene: TRBJ2-7; clone size: few; D gene: NA; V gene: TRBV20-1; CDR3 protein: CSASLDTSSSYEQYF; CDR3 DNA: TGCAGTGCTAGTCTCGACACGTCGAGCTCCTACGAGCAGTACTTC
J gene: TRBJ2-2; clone size: few; D gene: NA; V gene: TRBV7-9; CDR3 protein: CASSLAGRANTGELFF; CDR3 DNA: TGTGCCAGCAGCTTAGCGGGTCGGGCGAACACCGGGGAGCTGTTTTTT
J gene: TRBJ1-5; clone size: many; D gene: NA; V gene: TRBV12-3/TRBV12-4; CDR3 protein: CASSRQGSPHQPQHF; CDR3 DNA: TGTGCCAGCAGCCGCCAGGGTTCCCCTCATCAGCCCCAGCATTTT
J gene: TRBJ2-1; clone size: few; D gene: NA; V gene: TRBV7-7; CDR3 protein: CASSLGDINEQFF; CDR3 DNA: TGTGCTAGCAGCTTGGGGGACATCAATGAGCAGTTCTTC
J gene: TRBJ2-5; clone size: many; D gene: NA; V gene: TRBV11-2; CDR3 protein: CASSPIVSEGETQYF; CDR3 DNA: TGTGCCAGCAGCCCCATCGTTTCGGAAGGAGAGACCCAGTACTTC
J gene: TRBJ2-7; clone size: NA; D gene: NA; V gene: TRBV27; CDR3 protein: CASSLSGVDSYEQYF; CDR3 DNA: TGTGCCAGCAGTTTATCAGGGGTCGACTCCTACGAGCAGTACTTC
J gene: TRBJ2-2; clone size: few; D gene: NA; V gene: TRBV9; CDR3 protein: CASSITAGELFF; CDR3 DNA: TGTGCCAGCAGCATCACGGCCGGGGAGCTGTTTTTT
J gene: TRBJ2-2; clone size: NA; D gene: TRBD2; V gene: TRBV27; CDR3 protein: CASSLIGLAGGNTGELFF; CDR3 DNA: TGTGCCAGCAGTTTGATTGGACTAGCGGGAGGTAACACCGGGGAGCTGTTTTTT
J gene: TRBJ1-1; clone size: many; D gene: NA; V gene: TRBV7-3; CDR3 protein: CASSLIGTRGTEAFF; CDR3 DNA: TGTGCCAGCAGCTTGATTGGGACCCGCGGTACTGAAGCTTTCTTT
J gene: TRBJ2-1; clone size: many; D gene: TRBD2; V gene: TRBV7-8; CDR3 protein: CASSPGTSNEQFF; CDR3 DNA: TGTGCCAGCAGCCCCGGGACTAGTAATGAGCAGTTCTTC
J gene: TRBJ2-7; clone size: few; D gene: NA; V gene: TRBV27; CDR3 protein: CASSPSGRTYEQYF; CDR3 DNA: TGTGCCAGCAGTCCTTCGGGACGGACCTACGAGCAGTACTTC
J gene: TRBJ2-3; clone size: many; D gene: NA; V gene: TRBV3-1; CDR3 protein: CASSQDPEMTGHRYAVYF; CDR3 DNA: TGTGCCAGCAGCCAAGATCCCGAAATGACAGGACACAGATACGCAGTATATTTT
J gene: TRBJ2-5; clone size: NA; D gene: NA; V gene: TRBV10-3; CDR3 protein: CAISEPGFGGKETQYF; CDR3 DNA: TGTGCCATCAGTGAGCCCGGCTTCGGCGGAAAAGAGACCCAGTACTTC
J gene: TRBJ1-2; clone size: many; D gene: TRBD1; V gene: TRBV7-3; CDR3 protein: CASSSGQGGYYGYTF; CDR3 DNA: TGTGCCAGCAGCTCAGGACAGGGGGGATACTATGGCTACACCTTC
J gene: TRBJ1-1; clone size: NA; D gene: NA; V gene: TRBV5-6; CDR3 protein: CASSPLGEGLNTEAFF; CDR3 DNA: TGTGCCAGCAGCCCGCTCGGGGAGGGGCTGAACACTGAAGCTTTCTTT
J gene: TRBJ2-2; clone size: many; D gene: NA; V gene: TRBV2; CDR3 protein: CATNAGELFF; CDR3 DNA: TGTGCCACCAATGCCGGGGAGCTGTTTTTT
J gene: TRBJ2-7; clone size: few; D gene: TRBD2; V gene: TRBV5-1; CDR3 protein: CASSPGEAGLGEQYF; CDR3 DNA: TGCGCCAGCAGCCCGGGGGAAGCGGGACTCGGCGAGCAGTACTTC
J gene: TRBJ2-2; clone size: NA; D gene: NA; V gene: TRBV24-1; CDR3 protein: CATSDPFSDTGELFF; CDR3 DNA: TGTGCCACCAGTGATCCCTTTTCGGACACCGGGGAGCTGTTTTTT
J gene: TRBJ1-1; clone size: NA; D gene: NA; V gene: TRBV5-4; CDR3 protein: CASSFWGGPHEAFF; CDR3 DNA: TGTGCCAGCAGCTTTTGGGGGGGTCCCCATGAAGCTTTCTTT